The 3 T cell receptor beta chains listed next were all sequenced from one sample in a study of OX40 agonist ivuxolimab in advanced cancers. Method: immunoSEQ multiplex PCR; TCRdb's copy keeps in-frame clones and lacks some. The table shows around 29,000 clones, with around 86% occurring only once. Sequences were derived from CD4+ or CD8+ T cells sorted from blood, sampled in a trial of the OX40 agonist ivuxolimab. The receptors derive from an adult with an advanced solid tumor such as melanoma, head and neck, liver or kidney cancer.

The V call is TRBV2, the J call TRBJ2-3; weak D call: TRBD2 (5 bases). From germline, CDR1 is SNHLY and CDR2 FYNNEI. V was pared by 10 bases and J by 2 bases, with 19 bases between. The CDR3 is made up of 15 amino acids. This CDR3 reads CATEATGYSTDTQYF. CDR3 in DNA: TGTGCCACAGAAGCTACGGGGTATTCCACAGATACGCAGTATTTT.

This chain links TRBV5-5 with TRBJ2-7; D ambiguous. V was trimmed by 0 bases and J by 7 bases, leaving 8 bases between them. The CDR3 has 12 residues. Germline CDR1 reads SGHKS; CDR2 reads YYEKEE (reference sequence). The CDR3 DNA follows: TGTGCCAGCAGCTTGGAAGCCGTTGAGCAGTACTTC. Translated, it gives CASSLEAVEQYF. Drawing the rest from reference TRBV5-5 and TRBJ2-7, the complete variable domain is DAGVTQSPTHLIKTRGQQVTLRCSPISGHKSVSWYQQVLGQGPQFIFQYYEKEERGRGNFPDRFSARQFPNYSSELNVNALLLGDSALYLCASSLEAVEQYFGPGTRLTVT.

The V and J genes are TRBV7-9 and TRBJ1-3; D ambiguous. The V and J ends lost 5 bases and 1 base respectively, with 12 bases between them. The germline V gene has CDR1 SEHNR and CDR2 FQNEAQ (reference sequence). This CDR3 has 15 amino acids. Here the CDR3 DNA reads TGTGCCAGCAGCCCCCCTATGCCGTCTGGAAACACCATATATTTT. This sequence encodes CASSPPMPSGNTIYF.